One and the same sample provided the 11 T cell receptor beta chains below, sequenced in a study of cytomegalovirus exposure and HLA in healthy donors. Measured with immunoSEQ multiplex PCR; TCRdb has only the in-frame clones, and not every one. The table has 300,000 to 450,000 clones, 86% seen once. The sample taken for sequencing was PBMCs. These receptors were taken from a woman in her late teens or twenties in good health and CMV-seronegative.

The chain recombines TRBV12-2 with TRBJ2-7; the listed D gene, TRBD1, was not tested against the DNA. TRBV12-2 is deemed a pseudogene. The CDR3 runs 14 residues. CDR3 nucleotide sequence: TGTGCAAGTCGTTTAGGGGGACACTGGTACGAGCAGTACTTC. Its translation is CASRLGGHWYEQYF.

The V call is TRBV19, the J call TRBJ1-5; a weak D match, TRBD1 (5 bases). The CDR3 is made up of 16 amino acids. V was trimmed by 6 bases and J by 1 base, leaving 16 bases between them. The V gene's germline CDR1 is LNHDA and CDR2 SQIVND (reference sequence). CDR3 sequence (DNA): TGTGCCAGTAGCAGGGAGGGATTGACGAGCAATCAGCCCCAGCATTTT. Its protein is CASSREGLTSNQPQHF. The complete variable domain, with remaining parts taken from reference TRBV19 and TRBJ1-5, reads DGGITQSPKYLFRKEGQNVTLSCEQNLNHDAMYWYRQDPGQGLRLIYYSQIVNDFQKGDIAEGYSVSREKKESFPLTVTSAQKNPTAFYLCASSREGLTSNQPQHFGDGTRLSIL.

The genes are TRBV30 and TRBJ2-2; 11 bases are shared with TRBD2. V shed 4 bases, J shed 5 bases, and the junction held 6 bases outside the gene matches. The germline gives CDR1 GTSNPN, CDR2 SVGIG (reference sequence). This CDR3 is built from 15 residues. The CDR3 coding sequence is TGTGCCTGGAATAGCGGGAGGGTAGATACCGGGGAGCTGTTTTTT. Translation gives CAWNSGRVDTGELFF. The full variable domain, with the rest looked up from reference TRBV30 and TRBJ2-2, is SQTIHQWPATLVQPVGSPLSLECTVEGTSNPNLYWYRQAAGRGLQLLFYSVGIGQISSEVPQNLSASRPQDRQFILSSKKLLLSDSGFYLCAWNSGRVDTGELFFGEGSRLTVL.

The gene calls are TRBV2 and TRBJ2-7; TRBD2 aligns across 7 bases. Germline CDR1 SNHLY, CDR2 FYNNEI. V shed 8 bases, J shed 7 bases, and the junction held 8 bases outside the gene matches. This CDR3 is 12 amino acids long. In nucleotides, the CDR3 is TGTGCCAGCCAGGCGGGAGTGCAGGAGCAGTACTTC. It codes for CASQAGVQEQYF.

This clone has just a few counts. V and J are TRBV28 and TRBJ1-5; TRBD1 matches at 8 bases. The CDR3 consists of 14 residues. Germline lookup yields CDR1 MDHEN and CDR2 SYDVKM. V gave up 7 bases and J gave up 6 bases; unmatched junction bases: 8. The CDR3 here is CASNHGQGFQPQHF. As DNA, the CDR3 is TGTGCCAGCAACCACGGACAGGGCTTTCAGCCCCAGCATTTT. The whole variable domain, filled in from reference TRBV28 and TRBJ1-5, reads DVKVTQSSRYLVKRTGEKVFLECVQDMDHENMFWYRQDPGLGLRLIYFSYDVKMKEKGDIPEGYSVSREKKERFSLILESASTNQTSMYLCASNHGQGFQPQHFGDGTRLSIL.

The rearrangement uses TRBV28 and TRBJ2-7, with D maybe TRBD2 (5 bases). The CDR3 runs to 17 residues. Trimming took 5 bases from V and 4 from J, leaving 24 bases between them. From germline, CDR1 is MDHEN and CDR2 SYDVKM. In DNA form, the CDR3 reads TGTGCCAGCAGTCCCAACGGGCGGGCCGTCCGAAGGTACGAGCAGTACTTC. It translates to CASSPNGRAVRRYEQYF.

The chain uses TRBV19 and TRBJ2-7; D might be TRBD2 (5 bases). Germline CDR1 reads LNHDA; CDR2 reads SQIVND (reference sequence). Trimming took 3 bases from V and 0 from J, leaving 12 bases between them. CDR3 size: 15 residues. Here the CDR3 DNA reads TGTGCCAGTAGTATTGCAGCGGATAGCTCCTACGAGCAGTACTTC. It yields the protein CASSIAADSSYEQYF.

CDR3 coding DNA: TGTGCCAGCAGCCGAACAGGGGGCGCGAAAGTAAGCTACACCTTC. Protein product: CASSRTGGAKVSYTF. This chain connects TRBV5-4 to TRBJ1-2; TRBD1 agrees at 9 bases. The CDR3 consists of 15 residues. The J segment lost 9 bases and the V segment lost 4 bases, leaving 13 bases of the junction unmatched. Per germline, CDR1 SGHNT and CDR2 YYREEE (reference sequence).

This clone showed up just a few times. This chain connects TRBV7-9 to TRBJ1-2; tentatively, D is TRBD1 (6 bases). In germline, CDR1 is SEHNR, CDR2 FQNEAQ (reference sequence). The CDR3 is 14 amino acids. Trimming stripped 6 bases from V and 6 bases from J, with 17 bases between. The CDR3 nucleotides are TGTGCCAGCAGTTTTTCTGGACAGTCCGATGGCTACACCTTC. Its translation is CASSFSGQSDGYTF. Full variable domain (missing parts from reference TRBV7-9 and TRBJ1-2): DTGVSQNPRHKITKRGQNVTFRCDPISEHNRLYWYRQTLGQGPEFLTYFQNEAQLEKSRLLSDRFSAERPKGSFSTLEIQRTEQGDSAMYLCASSFSGQSDGYTFGSGTRLTVV.

The chain joins TRBV11-2 to TRBJ2-7; no clear D gene. Germline values: CDR1 SGHAT, CDR2 FQNNGV. V was clipped by 4 bases and J by 3 bases, with 16 bases between them. The CDR3 runs 15 residues. Written as DNA, the CDR3 is TGTGCCAGCAGCTCTTTAAACTTTAGCAACTACGAGCAGTACTTC. This codes for CASSSLNFSNYEQYF. The full variable domain, rest sourced from reference TRBV11-2 and TRBJ2-7, is EAGVAQSPRYKIIEKRQSVAFWCNPISGHATLYWYQQILGQGPKLLIQFQNNGVVDDSQLPKDRFSAERLKGVDSTLKIQPAKLEDSAVYLCASSSLNFSNYEQYFGPGTRLTVT.

The genes are TRBV5-1 and TRBJ1-2, with TRBD1 identical over 9 bases. J lost 2 bases, V lost 4 bases, and 15 bases had no gene match. The length of the CDR3 is 18 residues. CDR1 and CDR2 from the germline V gene are SGHRS and YFSETQ. Here the CDR3 reads CASSITGTGSMRNYGYTF. CDR3 DNA: TGCGCCAGCAGCATTACCGGGACAGGGAGTATGAGAAACTATGGCTACACCTTC.